This T cell receptor (beta chain) was captured in a study of cytomegalovirus exposure and HLA in healthy donors. There are a few counts of this clone. The PCR contained 60 Vbeta and 13 Jbeta primers. Using immunoSEQ multiplex PCR, the repertoire was profiled, and TCRdb retains in-frame clones only, with some absent. Here the sample spans some 120,000 clones, around three quarters being singletons. Per germline, CDR1 SGHRS and CDR2 YFSETQ. Trimming took 1 base from V and 3 from J; bases not matched to a gene: 0. The CDR3 extends over 13 amino acids. What was sequenced was PBMCs. The clonotype was recovered from a man younger than 40 in good health and CMV-seronegative. The V call is TRBV5-1, the J call TRBJ2-7, with 8 bases matching TRBD1. The DNA for the CDR3 is TGCGCCAGCAGCTTGACAGGGGGCTACGAGCAGTACTTC. Amino acid sequence: CASSLTGGYEQYF.